The 3 T cell receptor beta chains reported below all come from one sample, sequenced in a study of shared clonotypes between healthy human individuals. CD45RO-negative, CCR7-selected cells formed the naive CD8 fraction, which excluded terminally differentiated effector memory CD45RA+ cells. Profiling relied on immunoSEQ multiplex PCR, and the TCRdb table lists in-frame clones only, not all of them. This sample has over 2,000,000 clones, with 93% found just once. Sequencing was done on a sample of naive CD8+ T cells from PBMCs. These receptors were taken from a man aged 18 to 30 in good health. Some clones in this sample may be carry-over from other donors' samples.

CDR3 sequence: CASSERRLNEQFF. The CDR3 region has the DNA TGTGCCAGCAGTGAAAGACGGTTGAATGAGCAGTTCTTC. This rearrangement joins TRBV6-1 to TRBJ2-1; no clear D gene. The germline V gene has CDR1 MNHNS and CDR2 SASEGT. CDR3 size: 13 residues. Deletions cut 2 bases from V and 7 bases from J, with 9 bases between.

The chain joins TRBV6-5 to TRBJ2-7, with TRBD1 as a possible D gene (5 bases). Germline V gene data show CDR1 as MNHEY and CDR2 as SVGAGI. This CDR3 comprises 15 residues. V lost 4 bases and J 5 bases, leaving 18 bases between the germline ends. The chain's CDR3 is CASSFGPGSFHEQYF. The CDR3, as DNA: TGTGCCAGCAGTTTTGGGCCAGGGTCATTTCACGAGCAGTACTTC.

The chain employs TRBV9 and TRBJ2-7, with 13 bases aligning to TRBD2. The CDR3 is made up of 16 amino acids. Trimming cost V 4 bases and J 2 bases; bases outside gene matches: 6. Germline lookup yields CDR1 SGDLS and CDR2 YYNGEE. CDR3 protein: CASSPRTSGSPYEQYF. CDR3 nucleotide sequence: TGTGCCAGCAGCCCCCGGACTAGCGGGAGTCCCTACGAGCAGTACTTC.